This TCR beta chain was observed in a study of CD4 T cells in relation to SARS-CoV-2 and coronaviruses. Repertoires were generated with immunoSEQ multiplex PCR, while TCRdb's copy carries only in-frame clones and drops some. The table has just over 25,000 clones, 60% to 85% seen once. Before the COVID-19 pandemic, during about 2010-2018, CD4+ T cells were taken from unexposed donors. The cells were cultured for over eight days before CD4+ T cells were isolated. Regarding this clone: Its antigen is unidentified.

The TCR comes from a human donor in good health. The sample comprised CD4+ T cells from PBMCs, cultured in vitro.

In DNA, the CDR3 is TGTGCCAGCAGTTCCCTTGGGGGAGGAGCTGAAGCTTTCTTT. Its translation: CASSSLGGGAEAFF. The chain employs TRBV5-4 and TRBJ1-1; perhaps TRBD1 as D (5 bases). CDR1 is SGHNT and CDR2 is YYREEE in the germline V gene (reference sequence). The V gene lost 5 bases and the J gene lost 6 bases, with 17 bases spanning the gap. This CDR3 is built from 14 residues.